Included here is one T cell receptor beta chain sequence, with context. Its specificity is unknown. Per the germline V gene, CDR1 is LNHDA and CDR2 is SQIVND (reference sequence). The V end lost 4 bases, the J end lost 2 bases, and 6 bases lay between the germline ends. The CDR3 has 13 amino acids. This PCR relied on a set of 60 Vbeta primers and 13 Jbeta primers. Assay: immunoSEQ multiplex PCR; the TCRdb copy retains only in-frame clones and omits some. The table has 150,000 to 200,000 clones, 75% to 80% seen once. This entry comes from a study of cytomegalovirus exposure and HLA in healthy donors. Overall study results and limits: Donors belonging to an Asian-associated ancestry cluster reportedly showed fewer N-insertions in productive TCRs than the roughly 700-donor mean, according to what a later analysis found. TCR beta V- and J-gene trimming was later associated with a missense DCLRE1C variant.

The specimen sequenced was PBMCs. This clonotype was sampled from a man aged 45 to 65 in good health and CMV-seropositive. This chain uses TRBV19 with TRBJ1-3; maybe TRBD1 (5 bases). CDR3 nucleotide sequence: TGTGCCAGTAGTACGGACACTGGAAACACCATATATTTT. Translating gives CASSTDTGNTIYF.